This entry is about one T cell receptor beta chain. Its specificity is not known. Germline-derived CDR1 and CDR2 are SNHLY and FYNNEI. The junction had 12 bases not matched to a gene; V was cut back by 4 bases and J by 7 bases. The CDR3 loop spans 16 amino acids. This entry is derived from a study of blood T cells in healthy people across ages. Study-wide findings and caveats: Estimated diversity that came from one million T cells was considered an underestimate. It was not known whether donors were CMV positive (a possible confounder of expanded clonotype changes). The study could not conclusively compare naive and antigen-experienced cells, given its unsorted PBMCs.

Alongside a J-beta primer mix, a sample-barcoded 5' primer served in a second PCR lasting 7 to 11 cycles. A single record per CDR3 protein comes from TCRdb applying MiXCR to the 5' RACE reads. The sample lists around 1,600,000 distinct CDR3 sequences, approximately 43% seen once, with just over 4% in the top ten. Researchers collected approximately 9.5 milliliters of peripheral blood from every single donor. This rearrangement joins TRBV2 to TRBJ2-2; 7 bases match TRBD2. Sequencing was done on a sample of blood. The sequence was collected from a woman aged 18-29 years in good health. Written as DNA, the CDR3 is TGTGCCAGCAGTGCACTGACAGAGAGCGGGATCGGGGAGCTGTTTTTT. Translation gives CASSALTESGIGELFF.